The T cell receptor beta chain described here comes from a study of pediatric ulcerative colitis. Germline V gene data show CDR1 as LNHDA and CDR2 as SQIVND (reference sequence). The CDR3 loop spans 15 amino acids. Trimming cost V 2 bases and J 0 bases, with 10 bases left between them. Generated by immunoSEQ multiplex PCR, the TCRdb table keeps only in-frame clones and is missing some. The data contain 64,000 or so clones, 77% of them seen just once; the ten biggest clones take up under 6.5%. This clone was picked up a small number of times. The clonotype was recovered from a boy aged 10-17 years with moderate ulcerative colitis. The chain employs TRBV19 and TRBJ1-2; perhaps TRBD1 as D (5 bases). The sample comprised blood. CDR3 sequence (DNA): TGTGCCAGTAGTATAAGACAGATCCCTAACTATGGCTACACCTTC. Amino acids: CASSIRQIPNYGYTF.